This T cell receptor (beta chain) was identified during a study of immune characterization of retroperitoneal liposarcoma. Each CDR3 protein gets one entry after TCRdb re-called the PCR reads with MiXCR. The table lists over 15,000 distinct CDR3 sequences, 35% to 40% of them singletons. The V and J ends lost 8 bases and 1 base respectively, with 9 bases between them. Germline CDR1 reads MNHNS; CDR2 reads SASEGT. The CDR3 runs to 12 residues. This clonotype was recorded at least ten times. Sequenced input: blood. V usage is TRBV6-1 and J usage is TRBJ2-7; D is undetermined. The receptor's source is a male donor with retroperitoneal liposarcoma. The CDR3 sequence is CASRHGSYEQYF. DNA for the CDR3: TGTGCCAGCCGCCATGGTTCCTACGAGCAGTACTTC.